This T cell receptor (beta chain) derives from a study of cytomegalovirus exposure and HLA in healthy donors. Whole-study context: In an earlier analysis, 117 million unique TCR beta sequences were found from about 180 million T cells. Study-wide points: In a later analysis, productive TCRs from donors in an Asian-associated ancestry cluster reportedly carried fewer N-insertions than the cohort mean. When analyzed later, the rates of TCR association showed variation by HLA locus, with DRB1 the most and HLA-C the fewest. Reportedly, TCR beta sequences accurately predicted HLA-A and HLA-B alleles in most subjects.

Notes on this clone: What it binds is not known.

PCR primers comprised 60 Vbeta and 13 Jbeta primers. The data were produced by immunoSEQ multiplex PCR, yet TCRdb's version contains in-frame clones alone and is incomplete. The sample table includes approximately 110,000 clones. Germline V gene data show CDR1 as LGHNA and CDR2 as YSLEER. Trimming at V came to 1 base and at J to 9 bases, leaving 6 bases not matched to a gene. CDR3 length: 15 amino acids. The V call is TRBV4-3, the J call TRBJ1-6; 7 nucleotides agree with TRBD1. Input material: PBMCs. The TCR was taken from a man in his thirties or forties in good health and CMV-seronegative. Written as DNA, the CDR3 is TGCGCCAGCAGCCAAGGCCACAGGGGTGGTTCACCCCTCCACTTT. Protein product: CASSQGHRGGSPLHF.